Listed below are T cell receptor beta chains from one sample, sequenced in a study of response to subunit inactivated influenza vaccine. One entry per CDR3 protein, called by TCRdb with MiXCR from the RT-PCR reads. The table shows fewer than 550,000 distinct CDR3 sequences, with around 25% occurring only once. Sequenced material: CD4+ T cells sorted from PBMCs, taken roughly 5 days after vaccination. The source of these receptors is a man over 45 who received an inactivated influenza vaccine. Each CDR3 is given with its conserved first and last residue. The D gene is left open where the match is weak.

d_gene: TRBD1
v_gene: TRBV5-1
j_gene: TRBJ2-7
CDR3aa: CASSLQQGGPYEQYF

d_gene: NA
v_gene: TRBV28
j_gene: TRBJ2-5
CDR3aa: CASSSLGLGTQYF

d_gene: NA
v_gene: TRBV10-3
j_gene: TRBJ2-7
CDR3aa: CAISESTLGSPTYEQYF

d_gene: NA
v_gene: TRBV20-1
j_gene: TRBJ1-2
CDR3aa: CSAADPTNYGYTF

d_gene: NA
v_gene: TRBV7-2
j_gene: TRBJ2-3
CDR3aa: CASSLPATDTQYF

d_gene: NA
v_gene: TRBV9
j_gene: TRBJ2-5
CDR3aa: CASSVGFGAQETQYF

d_gene: NA
v_gene: TRBV18
j_gene: TRBJ2-1
CDR3aa: CASSPLGLAGGNEQFF

d_gene: TRBD1
v_gene: TRBV6-1
j_gene: TRBJ2-7
CDR3aa: CASRPHGTGSYEQYF

d_gene: NA
v_gene: TRBV20-1
j_gene: TRBJ2-2
CDR3aa: CSASRQTGELFF

d_gene: NA
v_gene: TRBV5-1
j_gene: TRBJ2-2
CDR3aa: CASSSTAPNTGELFF